This paragraph covers one TCR beta chain sequence. Its antigen is not known. These data come from a study of shared clonotypes between healthy human individuals. For the study at large: A few men and a couple of women, aged 18 to 49, were donors.

Findings and limits, study-wide: The naive CD4 repertoires of a few donors were compared, and approximately 4.7% of clonotypes were shared.

Generated by immunoSEQ multiplex PCR, the TCRdb table keeps only in-frame clones and is missing some. Here the sample spans roughly 850,000 clones, about 96% being singletons. As defined, naive CD8 cells were CD45RO-negative and positively selected for CCR7, with terminally differentiated effector memory CD45RA+ cells excluded. The TCR comes from a man aged 30 to 39 in good health. What was sequenced was naive CD8+ T cells sorted from blood.

CDR3 nucleotide sequence: TGTGCCAGCAACCTTTATGAGAGTGAAGCTTTCTTT. This encodes CASNLYESEAFF. The V gene is TRBV5-6, the J gene TRBJ1-1; D gene unclear. The germline gives CDR1 SGHDT, CDR2 YYEEEE. This CDR3 region has 12 residues. Trimming pared 6 bases from V and 7 bases from J, leaving 13 bases between.